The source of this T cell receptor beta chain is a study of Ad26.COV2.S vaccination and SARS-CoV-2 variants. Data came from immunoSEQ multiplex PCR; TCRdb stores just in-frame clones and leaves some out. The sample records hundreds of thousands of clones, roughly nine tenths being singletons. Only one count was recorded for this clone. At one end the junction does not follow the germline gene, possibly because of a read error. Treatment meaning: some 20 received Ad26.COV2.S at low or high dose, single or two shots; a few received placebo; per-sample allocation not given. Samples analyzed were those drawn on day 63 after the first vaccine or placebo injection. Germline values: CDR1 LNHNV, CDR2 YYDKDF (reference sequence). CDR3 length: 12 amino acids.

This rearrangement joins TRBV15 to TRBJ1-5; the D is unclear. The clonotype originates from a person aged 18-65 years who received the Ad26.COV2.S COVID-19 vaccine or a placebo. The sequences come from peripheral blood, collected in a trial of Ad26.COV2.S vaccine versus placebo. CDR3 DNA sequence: TGTGCCACCAGCCGAGAGGTTCAGCCCCAGCATTTT. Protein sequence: CATSREVQPQHF.